Following are 29 T cell receptor beta chains from one sample sequenced in a study of human T cells and chemical hapten exposure. TCRdb reanalysed the RACE reads using MiXCR and keeps one entry per CDR3 protein. The top ten hold under 2% of the sample, which has 130,000 or so distinct CDR3 sequences, 8.5% to 9.5% seen once. Time point defined: healthy volunteer bleed at 2 weeks. Total RNA was isolated from whole blood that had not been fractionated. The sample comprised whole blood. Every receptor here comes from a male donor in good health. Some clones in this sample may be carry-over from other donors' samples.

J is TRBJ1-5 and V is TRBV4-1; D possibly corresponds to TRBD1 (5 bases). The CDR3 covers 17 residues. Germline V gene sequence: CDR1 MGHRA, CDR2 YSYEKL. Deletions cut 0 bases from V and 5 bases from J, with 17 bases between. In nucleotides, the CDR3 is TGCGCCAGCAGCCAAGAAAAAGCAGAGGGACCCTATCAGCCCCAGCATTTT. As protein: CASSQEKAEGPYQPQHF.

The chain has TRBV30 and TRBJ1-1, with TRBD1 as a possible D gene (5 bases). Per germline, CDR1 GTSNPN and CDR2 SVGIG (reference sequence). This CDR3 is built from 15 residues. Trimming removed 3 bases from V and 5 bases from J, with 19 bases in between. CDR3 nucleotides: TGTGCCTGGAGCGCCCGGTTTCAAAGGGGTACTGAAGCTTTCTTT. It encodes CAWSARFQRGTEAFF. The full variable domain, rest sourced from reference TRBV30 and TRBJ1-1, is SQTIHQWPATLVQPVGSPLSLECTVEGTSNPNLYWYRQAAGRGLQLLFYSVGIGQISSEVPQNLSASRPQDRQFILSSKKLLLSDSGFYLCAWSARFQRGTEAFFGQGTRLTVV.

At least ten counts were recorded for this clonotype. The CDR3 sequence is CASSPRTGGSEKLFF. Written as DNA, the CDR3 is TGTGCCAGCAGCCCCCGGACAGGGGGCAGTGAAAAACTGTTTTTT. The V and J genes are TRBV7-9 and TRBJ1-4; 11 nucleotides agree with TRBD1. With 5 bases clipped from V and 7 bases from J, the junction kept 6 bases outside the gene matches. The V gene's germline CDR1 is SEHNR and CDR2 FQNEAQ (reference sequence). CDR3 length: 15 residues.

This clonotype was recorded many times. The CDR3 loop is CAAGDGNYGYTF. The CDR3 DNA is TGTGCCGCGGGCGACGGTAACTATGGCTACACCTTC. J is TRBJ1-2 and V is TRBV12-3 or TRBV12-4, with D hard to call. This CDR3 spans 12 amino acids. Deletions cut 11 bases from V and 1 base from J, with 11 bases between.

The table lists this clonotype with a few counts. The rearrangement joins TRBV29-1 to TRBJ1-2; no firm D call. The ends were cut back, 3 bases at V and 0 bases at J, with 8 bases in the middle. Germline V CDR1 and CDR2: SQVTM, ANQGSEA. This CDR3 has 13 residues. The CDR3 region has the DNA TGCAGCGTTGATTCGGCCGCTAACTATGGCTACACCTTC. Translated, it gives CSVDSAANYGYTF.

This clonotype has ten or more counts. The V and J genes are TRBV10-1 and TRBJ2-3; 7 positions match TRBD2. V dropped 3 bases and J dropped 5; count of bases not matched to a gene: 8. The CDR3 is 15 amino acids. The germline V gene encodes CDR1 WNHNN and CDR2 SYGVQD (reference sequence). The CDR3 bases are TGCGCCAGCAGTGACATTTCTAGCGGACGAGATACGCAGTATTTT. As protein: CASSDISSGRDTQYF.

J is TRBJ2-7 and V is TRBV27; unclear D gene. The V end lost 2 bases, the J end lost 2 bases, and 10 bases lay between the germline ends. The CDR3 is 14 residues long. Germline V gives CDR1 MNHEY, CDR2 SMNVEV (reference sequence). CDR3 DNA: TGTGCCAGCAGTTTACAAAAGACCCCCTACGAGCAGTACTTC. Amino acids: CASSLQKTPYEQYF.

This clonotype was observed many times. The chain joins TRBV29-1 to TRBJ2-4; TRBD2 is a possible D gene (5 bases). Trimming took off 3 bases at V and 1 base at J, with 7 bases between the two ends. Germline V gene sequence: CDR1 SQVTM, CDR2 ANQGSEA. The CDR3 loop spans 13 amino acids. CDR3 nucleotides: TGCAGCGTTGAGTCGGGGGCCAAAAACATTCAGTACTTC. Amino acid sequence: CSVESGAKNIQYF. Using reference TRBV29-1 and TRBJ2-4 for the parts outside the CDR3, the full variable domain is SAVISQKPSRDICQRGTSLTIQCQVDSQVTMMFWYRQQPGQSLTLIATANQGSEATYESGFVIDKFPISRPNLTFSTLTVSNMSPEDSSIYLCSVESGAKNIQYFGAGTRLSVL.

The chain employs TRBV20-1 and TRBJ2-1; D gene ambiguous. Germline CDR1 DFQATT, CDR2 SNEGSKA (reference sequence). The CDR3 runs to 13 residues. V lost 1 base, J lost 6 bases, and 10 bases lay in between. The CDR3 spells CSARGLTPNEQFF. The CDR3, as DNA: TGCAGTGCTAGAGGGTTAACACCCAATGAGCAGTTCTTC.

The chain is built from TRBV12-3 or TRBV12-4 and TRBJ1-2; D perhaps matches TRBD1 (6 bases). V shed 5 bases and J shed 8 bases, with 15 bases lying between them. CDR3 size: 13 residues. CDR3: CASSPQQGWGYTF. In DNA, the CDR3 is TGTGCCAGCAGTCCTCAACAGGGATGGGGCTACACCTTC.

The chain couples TRBV5-1 to TRBJ2-5; TRBD2 aligns across 15 bases. Germline lookup yields CDR1 SGHRS and CDR2 YFSETQ. There are 16 residues in the CDR3. V lost 4 bases, J lost 4 bases, and 5 bases stayed unmatched. CDR3 DNA sequence: TGCGCCAGCAGCCCGGGACTAGCGGGAGGAATAGAGACCCAGTACTTC. The encoded protein is CASSPGLAGGIETQYF. Drawing the rest from reference TRBV5-1 and TRBJ2-5, the complete variable domain is KAGVTQTPRYLIKTRGQQVTLSCSPISGHRSVSWYQQTPGQGLQFLFEYFSETQRNKGNFPGRFSGRQFSNSRSEMNVSTLELGDSALYLCASSPGLAGGIETQYFGPGTRLLVL.

There are many counts of this clonotype. The chain couples TRBV6-5 to TRBJ2-3; possible D gene TRBD2, 6 bases. Trimming stripped 2 bases from V and 0 bases from J, with 12 bases between. CDR1 is MNHEY, CDR2 SVGAGI, per germline. The CDR3 length is 16 residues. CDR3 loop: CASSYQPGLSTDTQYF. The CDR3 nucleotides are TGTGCCAGCAGTTACCAACCGGGACTGAGCACAGATACGCAGTATTTT.

The chain joins TRBV6-5 to TRBJ1-3; 10 positions match TRBD1. CDR3 size: 15 residues. The germline V gene has CDR1 MNHEY and CDR2 SVGAGI. Unmatched junction bases numbered 4, after V lost 6 bases and J lost 2 bases. CDR3 residues: CASRPGTGAGNTIYF. DNA of the CDR3: TGTGCCAGCAGACCCGGGACAGGGGCTGGAAACACCATATATTTT.

This rearrangement joins TRBV28 to TRBJ2-1, with 10 bases lining up with TRBD2. Germline V gene lookup returns CDR1 MDHEN and CDR2 SYDVKM. V gave up 8 bases and J gave up 7 bases; unmatched junction bases: 8. The CDR3 is made up of 14 amino acids. CDR3 sequence (DNA): TGTGCCAGCCAACTAGCGGGGCGGGGGAATGAGCAGTTCTTC. It yields the protein CASQLAGRGNEQFF.

This clonotype was recorded a few times. The CDR3 DNA sequence: TGTGCCAGCAGCTCGAAAACAGGGCGGGAGACCCAGTACTTC. The encoded protein is CASSSKTGRETQYF. This rearrangement joins TRBV13 to TRBJ2-5; a weak D match, TRBD1 (6 bases). V lost 4 bases and J lost 5, with 14 bases in between. This CDR3 region has 14 residues. CDR1 PRHDT and CDR2 FYEKMQ come from the germline V gene (reference sequence).

The V gene is TRBV15, the J gene TRBJ2-3, with a tentative D call TRBD2 (5 bases). The length of the CDR3 is 17 residues. Trimming took off 0 bases at V and 6 bases at J, with 19 bases between the two ends. Germline V gene lookup returns CDR1 LNHNV and CDR2 YYDKDF (reference sequence). CDR3: CATSRELDDIIEDTQYF. As DNA, the CDR3 is TGTGCCACCAGCAGAGAACTAGACGACATTATCGAGGATACGCAGTATTTT.

This clonotype appeared many times. The chain joins TRBV7-9 to TRBJ1-1; D unresolved. Germline V lookup: CDR1 SEHNR, CDR2 FQNEAQ (reference sequence). This CDR3 has 12 amino acids. With 3 bases removed from V and 3 bases from J, the gap between germline ends came to 5 bases. CDR3 bases: TGTGCCAGCAGCTTCGGGGACACTGAAGCTTTCTTT. This translates into CASSFGDTEAFF. Full variable domain (rest looked up from reference TRBV7-9 and TRBJ1-1): DTGVSQNPRHKITKRGQNVTFRCDPISEHNRLYWYRQTLGQGPEFLTYFQNEAQLEKSRLLSDRFSAERPKGSFSTLEIQRTEQGDSAMYLCASSFGDTEAFFGQGTRLTVV.

This clonotype was observed a handful of times. V usage is TRBV18 and J usage is TRBJ2-3; D is ambiguous. This CDR3 has 14 amino acids. Trimming removed 3 bases at V and 0 bases at J, with 7 bases between. The germline CDR1 and CDR2 sequences are KGHSH and LQKENI. The CDR3 is CASSPWTSTDTQYF. The CDR3 DNA sequence: TGTGCCAGCTCACCTTGGACCAGCACAGATACGCAGTATTTT.

This clonotype appeared many times. The chain carries TRBV7-9 and TRBJ1-2; 7 positions match TRBD1. The ends lost 5 bases at V and 4 bases at J; junction bases unmatched: 22. The CDR3 runs 19 residues. The V gene's germline CDR1 is SEHNR and CDR2 FQNEAQ (reference sequence). CDR3 sequence: CASSLSYPETGEAFYGYTF. For the CDR3, the DNA is TGTGCCAGCAGCCTATCCTACCCTGAAACAGGGGAAGCCTTCTATGGCTACACCTTC.

In its sample, this clonotype was seen a few times. The V gene is TRBV4-1, the J gene TRBJ2-3; no definite D call. V was shortened by 1 base and J by 5 bases, with 13 bases between the two germline ends. This CDR3 is 15 amino acids long. Germline-derived CDR1 and CDR2 are MGHRA and YSYEKL. CDR3 region: CASSQGRGSVDTQYF. CDR3 nucleotides: TGCGCCAGCAGCCAAGGGAGAGGCTCCGTAGATACGCAGTATTTT.

The chain has TRBV12-3 or TRBV12-4 and TRBJ2-7; the D gene is possibly TRBD1 (6 bases). V was shortened by 6 bases and J by 7 bases, with 19 bases between the two germline ends. The CDR3 length is 14 residues. The CDR3 loop is CASSTGLSQGEQYF. CDR3 sequence (DNA): TGTGCCAGCAGCACCGGATTGAGCCAGGGGGAGCAGTACTTC.

The table lists this clonotype with many counts. The chain uses TRBV29-1 and TRBJ2-5; TRBD2 matches at 7 bases. The CDR3 consists of 14 residues. V trimming: 4 bases; J trimming: 5 bases; junction bases outside the gene matches: 10. Germline CDR1 and CDR2: SQVTM and ANQGSEA. CDR3 residues: CSVAGGPGGETQYF. The CDR3 DNA is TGCAGCGTTGCCGGTGGCCCCGGGGGGGAGACCCAGTACTTC. The full variable domain, completed using reference TRBV29-1 and TRBJ2-5, is SAVISQKPSRDICQRGTSLTIQCQVDSQVTMMFWYRQQPGQSLTLIATANQGSEATYESGFVIDKFPISRPNLTFSTLTVSNMSPEDSSIYLCSVAGGPGGETQYFGPGTRLLVL.

This clonotype was seen many times. The chain carries TRBV10-3 and TRBJ2-3; D is unresolved. The ends were cut back, 2 bases at V and 2 bases at J, with 8 bases in the middle. CDR1 is ENHRY, CDR2 SYGVKD, per germline. The CDR3 sequence is 14 residues long. CDR3 DNA sequence: TGTGCCATCAGTGAGATTACTTCCACAGATACGCAGTATTTT. Its protein product is CAISEITSTDTQYF.

This clonotype was recorded many times. The chain has TRBV7-2 and TRBJ2-1; 8 nucleotides line up with TRBD2. This CDR3 is built from 17 residues. Germline V gene lookup returns CDR1 SGHTA and CDR2 FQGNSA. Unmatched junction bases numbered 8, after V lost 0 bases and J lost 4 bases. CDR3 sequence (DNA): TGTGCCAGCAGCTTAGCGGCTAGCGGGTCCCCTTACAATGAGCAGTTCTTC. Its translation is CASSLAASGSPYNEQFF.

This clonotype was counted many times. This rearrangement joins TRBV6-4 to TRBJ2-3, with TRBD2 matching over 12 bases. Per the germline V gene, CDR1 is MRHNA and CDR2 is SNTAGT. The CDR3 runs to 15 residues. V lost 4 bases and J lost 2; bases outside the gene matches: 1. This CDR3 reads CASSASGGATDTQYF. The CDR3 nucleotides read TGTGCCAGCAGTGCTAGCGGGGGGGCCACAGATACGCAGTATTTT.

The table lists this clonotype with a few counts. The J gene is TRBJ2-7, the V gene TRBV5-6; D is possibly TRBD1 (5 bases). CDR1 and CDR2 (germline): SGHDT, YYEEEE. The CDR3 covers 13 residues. With 4 bases removed from V and 4 bases from J, the gap between germline ends came to 12 bases. CDR3 amino acids: CASSRTGPYEQYF. DNA of the CDR3: TGTGCCAGCAGCCGAACAGGTCCTTACGAGCAGTACTTC.

This clonotype was detected many times. The V call is TRBV27, the J call TRBJ2-5, with unresolved D. V lost 4 bases, J lost 2 bases, and 20 bases lay in between. From germline, CDR1 is MNHEY and CDR2 SMNVEV (reference sequence). This CDR3 has 17 amino acids. CDR3 protein: CASSSPGSGVLQETQYF. Here the CDR3 DNA reads TGTGCCAGCAGTTCCCCCGGTTCAGGCGTACTTCAAGAGACCCAGTACTTC.

This chain uses TRBV5-1 with TRBJ1-1; TRBD1 might be the D (6 bases). The V gene's germline CDR1 is SGHRS and CDR2 YFSETQ. V gave up 3 bases and J gave up 4 bases, with 16 bases separating them. The CDR3 is 15 residues long. In nucleotides, the CDR3 is TGCGCCAGCAGCTCGACTCAAGGGGGGAGCACTGAAGCTTTCTTT. This codes for CASSSTQGGSTEAFF.

The rearrangement links TRBV27 to TRBJ1-6, with TRBD1 matching over 9 bases. The CDR3 covers 14 residues. V was pared by 5 bases and J by 10 bases, with 6 bases of the junction left unmatched. Germline V lookup: CDR1 MNHEY, CDR2 SMNVEV (reference sequence). CDR3 bases: TGTGCCAGCAGTCGGGACAGGGTTTTGTCACCCCTCCACTTT. It specifies CASSRDRVLSPLHF.